This TCR beta chain was profiled in a study of OX40 agonist ivuxolimab in advanced cancers. Overall study: Ivuxolimab doses were 0.01, 0.1, 0.3, 1.5, 3 or 10 mg/kg every 2 weeks. Hepatocellular carcinoma, melanoma, renal cell or head and neck cancer occurred in dose-escalation patients.

Study findings and constraints: Antigens targeted by the expanded peripheral T cells were not determined.

Details on this clone: Its antigen is still unknown.

The CDR3 runs 14 residues. The V end was cut by 6 bases, the J end by 3 bases, with 15 bases between. The germline V gene encodes CDR1 MNHNY and CDR2 SVGAGI (reference sequence). Sequencing used immunoSEQ multiplex PCR; TCRdb keeps in-frame clones, though not all of them. The sample has approximately 74,000 clones, 85% to 95% seen once. The origin of this receptor is an adult with an advanced solid tumor such as melanoma, head and neck, liver or kidney cancer. This specimen was CD4+ or CD8+ T cells sorted from blood, taken in a trial of the OX40 agonist ivuxolimab. This sequence joins TRBV6-6 and TRBJ2-7; D assignment may be TRBD1 or TRBD2 (5 bases each). In DNA, the CDR3 is TGTGCCAGCAGCGTTACCGGGACGGTCTACGAGCAGTACTTC. Translated: CASSVTGTVYEQYF.